This is a list of T cell receptor beta chains from one sample in a study of naive and memory T cell subsets. TCRdb used MiXCR to reprocess the UMI-ligation and nested PCR reads, holding one entry per CDR3 protein. The table records around 30,000 distinct CDR3 sequences, more than 6.5% of them present only once. This specimen consisted of skin, obtained from a tuberculin skin test site. The receptor set was obtained from an adult in good health. Both conserved end residues are part of each CDR3. The D gene is left open where the match is weak. Clone sizes are given selectively: once, few, many, or a class where the clone is expanded.

D gene: TRBD1; V gene: TRBV19; J gene: TRBJ1-1; clone size: few; CDR3 protein: CASSRNRGTEAFF; CDR3 DNA: TGTGCCAGTAGTAGGAACAGGGGCACTGAAGCTTTCTTT
D gene: -; V gene: TRBV2; J gene: TRBJ2-7; clone size: medium-sized; CDR3 protein: CASSEGRGPIYEQYF; CDR3 DNA: TGTGCCAGCAGTGAAGGCCGGGGACCCATCTACGAGCAGTACTTC
D gene: -; V gene: TRBV9; J gene: TRBJ2-1; clone size: many; CDR3 protein: CASSGREGLYNEQFF; CDR3 DNA: TGTGCCAGCAGCGGGAGAGAGGGACTTTACAATGAGCAGTTCTTC
D gene: -; V gene: TRBV5-1; J gene: TRBJ1-6; clone size: many; CDR3 protein: CASSLRDEASPLHF; CDR3 DNA: TGCGCCAGCAGCTTGCGGGACGAAGCTTCACCCCTCCACTTT
D gene: -; V gene: TRBV14; J gene: TRBJ2-7; clone size: -; CDR3 protein: CASSQQGSRTYEQYF; CDR3 DNA: TGTGCCAGCAGCCAGCAGGGGTCGCGGACCTACGAGCAGTACTTC
D gene: TRBD2; V gene: TRBV10-3; J gene: TRBJ2-3; clone size: few; CDR3 protein: CAIRQKLAGAPLDTQYF; CDR3 DNA: TGTGCCATCAGACAAAAACTAGCGGGGGCCCCTTTGGATACGCAGTATTTT
D gene: TRBD1; V gene: TRBV12-3/TRBV12-4; J gene: TRBJ1-6; clone size: -; CDR3 protein: CASSPQGGANNSPLHF; CDR3 DNA: TGTGCCAGCAGCCCTCAGGGGGGGGCAAATAATTCACCCCTCCACTTT
D gene: TRBD2; V gene: TRBV6-6; J gene: TRBJ2-5; clone size: many; CDR3 protein: CASSYGVSGGQETQYF; CDR3 DNA: TGTGCCAGCAGTTACGGCGTAAGCGGGGGGCAAGAGACCCAGTACTTC
D gene: TRBD1; V gene: TRBV11-2; J gene: TRBJ2-7; clone size: few; CDR3 protein: CASSLRPAFLGTGGCRGEQYF; CDR3 DNA: TGTGCCAGCAGCTTAAGACCCGCTTTCTTAGGGACAGGGGGCTGCCGAGGCGAGCAGTACTTC
D gene: -; V gene: TRBV20-1; J gene: TRBJ1-2; clone size: many; CDR3 protein: CSADRGLSGGDTF; CDR3 DNA: TGCAGTGCTGATCGGGGCCTTTCAGGAGGTGACACCTTC
D gene: -; V gene: TRBV24-1; J gene: TRBJ2-1; clone size: many; CDR3 protein: CATSDLLVDEQFF; CDR3 DNA: TGTGCCACCAGTGATTTGCTCGTGGACGAGCAGTTCTTC
D gene: TRBD1; V gene: TRBV19; J gene: TRBJ1-1; clone size: many; CDR3 protein: CASPGTGGHTEAFF; CDR3 DNA: TGTGCCAGTCCCGGGACAGGAGGGCACACTGAAGCTTTCTTT